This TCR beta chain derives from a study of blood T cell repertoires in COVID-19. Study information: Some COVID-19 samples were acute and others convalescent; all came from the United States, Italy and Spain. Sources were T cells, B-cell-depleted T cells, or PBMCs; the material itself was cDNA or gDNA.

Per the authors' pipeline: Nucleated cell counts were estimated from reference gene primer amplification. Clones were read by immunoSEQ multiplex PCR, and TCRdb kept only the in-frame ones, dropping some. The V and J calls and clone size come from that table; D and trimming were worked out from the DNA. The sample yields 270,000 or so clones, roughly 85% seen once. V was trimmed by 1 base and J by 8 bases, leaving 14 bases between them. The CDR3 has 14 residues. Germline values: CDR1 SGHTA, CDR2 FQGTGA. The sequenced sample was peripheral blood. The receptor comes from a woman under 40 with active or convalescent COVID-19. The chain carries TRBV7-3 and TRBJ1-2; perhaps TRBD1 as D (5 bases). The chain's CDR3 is CASSLNSVGAGYTF. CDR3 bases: TGTGCCAGCAGCTTAAACTCGGTAGGGGCCGGCTACACCTTC.